This T cell receptor beta chain was documented in a study of cytomegalovirus exposure and HLA in healthy donors (dated 2017 in TCRdb). Study-level background: The approximately 710 repertoires of the first cohort and the 110 or so validation repertoires were produced on the same platform, according to a later analysis. The study aimed to test whether cataloging public T cell receptors could reveal signatures of past pathogen exposure. In addition to the first cohort of several hundred subjects, a separate validation cohort of over 90 different subjects was used. To predict cytomegalovirus infection status, the study brought together high-throughput TCR immunosequencing, statistical association of individual TCRs with disease status, and machine learning. The full study reports these points: The study listed 170 or so TCR beta chains as associated with cytomegalovirus. The classifier was reported to diagnose cytomegalovirus status with high specificity and sensitivity in both the original cohort and the validation cohort. A later analysis had no HLA typing for the validation cohort, so co-occurrence there was scored across all 130 or so repertoires. While some public TCRs were present in many individuals, most TCR sequences turned up only very rarely across donors. It was suggested by the authors that the approach could potentially be generalized to other disease states and immunological phenotypes. Subsequent analysis determined that TCRs grouped into clusters in the first cohort also showed a tendency toward co-occurrence across the roughly 110 validation repertoires, and 94% of cluster scores exceeded 0. In vitro tests confirmed that three of the cytomegalovirus-associated TCR beta chains recognize cytomegalovirus antigens.

The donors were included in the validation cohort of 120 subjects, a group kept apart from the roughly 690-subject first cohort. This clone has only one observation. It has no known antigen specificity. No much larger clone exists at a distance of one base, and base qualities are not known. The CDR3 goes from the cysteine to the phenylalanine over 14 residues. Only the CDR3 region is kept as DNA, spanning 42 bases read in frame from base 1. The germline V gene supplies CDR1 MNHEY and CDR2 SVGAGI. Relative to germline, V is 2 bases shorter and J is 8 bases shorter, with 15 bases between their ends. Library method: the immunoSEQ multiplex PCR assay. In the authors' own workflow: To diagnose cytomegalovirus status from the catalog of TCR beta chain sequences, a statistical classification framework was built. TCRdb re-hosts the immuneACCESS table, in-frame sequences only. Its copies lack some clones; in the studies checked, an unresolved V gene accounts for under half of them, and the cause for the rest is not known. The V and J calls and the clone size are those of that table, but D and trimming were determined from the DNA. This sample lists approximately 200,000 clones; roughly 81% were detected once. The ten biggest clones cover around 1.2% of the sample.

The sequenced material came from PBMCs. Recombination linked TRBV6-5 to TRBJ1-1; TRBD1 is a possible D gene, resting on 5 matching bases. The source of this sequence is a woman in her thirties in good health and CMV-seronegative. Here is the DNA: TGTGCCAGCAGTTACGGGAGGGGCGGTAGGGAAGCTTTCTTT. It is translated as CASSYGRGGREAFF.